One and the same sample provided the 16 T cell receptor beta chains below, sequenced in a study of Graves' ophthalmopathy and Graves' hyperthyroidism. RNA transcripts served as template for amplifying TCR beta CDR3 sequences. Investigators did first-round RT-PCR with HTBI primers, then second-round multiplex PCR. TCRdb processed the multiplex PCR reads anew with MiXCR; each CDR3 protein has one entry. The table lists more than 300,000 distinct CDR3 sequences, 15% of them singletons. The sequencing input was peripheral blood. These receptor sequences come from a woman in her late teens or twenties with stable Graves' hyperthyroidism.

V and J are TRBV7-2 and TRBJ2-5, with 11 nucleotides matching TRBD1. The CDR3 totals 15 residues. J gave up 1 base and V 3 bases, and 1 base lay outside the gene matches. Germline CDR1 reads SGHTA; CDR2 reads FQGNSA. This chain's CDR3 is CASSLDRGPQETQYF. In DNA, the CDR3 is TGTGCCAGCAGCTTGGACAGGGGGCCCCAAGAGACCCAGTACTTC.

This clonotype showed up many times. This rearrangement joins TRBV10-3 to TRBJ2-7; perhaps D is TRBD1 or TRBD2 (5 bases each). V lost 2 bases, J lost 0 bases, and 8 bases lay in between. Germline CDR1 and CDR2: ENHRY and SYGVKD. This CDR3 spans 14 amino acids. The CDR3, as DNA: TGTGCCATCAGTGAGCGGGGCCGCTCCTACGAGCAGTACTTC. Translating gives CAISERGRSYEQYF.

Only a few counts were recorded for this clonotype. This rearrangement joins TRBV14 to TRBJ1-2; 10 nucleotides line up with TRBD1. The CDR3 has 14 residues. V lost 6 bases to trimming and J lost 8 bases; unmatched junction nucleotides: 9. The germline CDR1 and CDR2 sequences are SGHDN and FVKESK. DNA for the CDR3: TGTGCCAGCAGGGCGACAGGGGGCGATTGGGGCTACACCTTC. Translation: CASRATGGDWGYTF.

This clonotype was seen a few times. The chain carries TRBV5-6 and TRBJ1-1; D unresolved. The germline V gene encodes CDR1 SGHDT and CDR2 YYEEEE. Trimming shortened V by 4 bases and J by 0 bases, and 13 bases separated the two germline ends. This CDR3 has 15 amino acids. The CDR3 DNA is TGTGCCAGCAGCGTTGAAGTCGGGATGAACACTGAAGCTTTCTTT. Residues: CASSVEVGMNTEAFF.

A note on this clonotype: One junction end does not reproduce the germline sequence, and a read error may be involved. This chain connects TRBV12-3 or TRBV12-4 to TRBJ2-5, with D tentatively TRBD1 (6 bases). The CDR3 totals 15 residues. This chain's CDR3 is CAGSDTGTLGETQYF. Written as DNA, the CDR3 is TGTGCCGGCAGTGACACAGGGACACTGGGAGAGACCCAGTACTTC.

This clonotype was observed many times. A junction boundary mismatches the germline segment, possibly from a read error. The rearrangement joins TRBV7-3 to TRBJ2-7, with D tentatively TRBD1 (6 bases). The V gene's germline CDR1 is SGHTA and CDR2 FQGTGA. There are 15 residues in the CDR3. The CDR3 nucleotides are TGTGCCAGCAGCCTAACTGGACAGCCTTCCTACGAGCAGTACTTC. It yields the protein CASSLTGQPSYEQYF.

The CDR3 DNA reads as TGTGCCAGCAGTTACTCGGACACTAGCGGGGGGTTAGGGTACTTC. It encodes CASSYSDTSGGLGYF. The chain combines TRBV12-3 or TRBV12-4 with TRBJ2-4, with 12 positions matching TRBD2. J gave up 15 bases and V 4 bases, and 13 bases lay outside the gene matches. The CDR3 runs to 15 residues.

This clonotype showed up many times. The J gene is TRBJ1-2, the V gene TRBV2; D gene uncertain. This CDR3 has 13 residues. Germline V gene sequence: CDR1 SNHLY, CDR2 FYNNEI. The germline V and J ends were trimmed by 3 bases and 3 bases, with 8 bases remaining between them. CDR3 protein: CASSDGSDYGYTF. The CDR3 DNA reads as TGTGCCAGCAGTGACGGATCTGACTATGGCTACACCTTC.

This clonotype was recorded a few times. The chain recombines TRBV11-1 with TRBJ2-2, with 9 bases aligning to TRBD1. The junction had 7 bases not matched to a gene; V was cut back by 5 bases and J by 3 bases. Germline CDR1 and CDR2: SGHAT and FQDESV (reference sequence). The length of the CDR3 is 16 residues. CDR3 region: CASSQPGQGYTGELFF. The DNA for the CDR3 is TGTGCCAGCAGCCAGCCGGGACAGGGCTACACCGGGGAGCTGTTTTTT.

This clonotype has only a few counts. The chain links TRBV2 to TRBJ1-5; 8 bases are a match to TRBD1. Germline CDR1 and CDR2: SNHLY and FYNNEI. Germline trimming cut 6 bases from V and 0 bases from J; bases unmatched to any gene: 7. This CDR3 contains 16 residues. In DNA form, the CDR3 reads TGTGCCAGCAGGAGCCCGACAGGGGCTAGCAATCAGCCCCAGCATTTT. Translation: CASRSPTGASNQPQHF.

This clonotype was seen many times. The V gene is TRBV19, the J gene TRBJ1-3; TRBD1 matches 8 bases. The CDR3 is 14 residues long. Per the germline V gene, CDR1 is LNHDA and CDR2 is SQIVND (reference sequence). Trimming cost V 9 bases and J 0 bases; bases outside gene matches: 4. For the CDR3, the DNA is TGTGCCAGCCTCGACAGGGGCTCTGGAAACACCATATATTTT. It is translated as CASLDRGSGNTIYF.

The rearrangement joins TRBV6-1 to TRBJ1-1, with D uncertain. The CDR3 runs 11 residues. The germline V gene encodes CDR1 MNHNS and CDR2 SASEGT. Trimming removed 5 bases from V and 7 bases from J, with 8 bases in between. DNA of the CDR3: TGTGCCAGCAGTCGAGGGTTTGAAGCTTTCTTT. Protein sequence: CASSRGFEAFF.

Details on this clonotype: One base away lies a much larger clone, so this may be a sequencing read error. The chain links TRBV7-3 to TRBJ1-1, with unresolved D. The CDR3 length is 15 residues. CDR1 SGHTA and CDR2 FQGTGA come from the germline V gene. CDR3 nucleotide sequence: TGTGCCAGCAGCTCTACCGGGAAGACGGGCGCTGAAGCTTGCTTT. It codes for CASSSTGKTGAEACF.

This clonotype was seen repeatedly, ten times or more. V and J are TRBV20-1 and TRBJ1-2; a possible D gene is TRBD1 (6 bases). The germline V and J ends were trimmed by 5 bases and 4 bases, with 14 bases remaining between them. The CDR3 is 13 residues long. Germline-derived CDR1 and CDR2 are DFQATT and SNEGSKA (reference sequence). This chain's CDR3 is CSAPPGDGYGYTF. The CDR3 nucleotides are TGCAGTGCTCCCCCAGGGGATGGCTATGGCTACACCTTC.

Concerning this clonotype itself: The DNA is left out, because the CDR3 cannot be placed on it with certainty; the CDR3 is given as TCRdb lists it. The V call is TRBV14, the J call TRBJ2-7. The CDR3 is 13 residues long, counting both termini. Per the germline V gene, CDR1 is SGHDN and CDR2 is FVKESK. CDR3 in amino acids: CASSQDFGSGSSF.

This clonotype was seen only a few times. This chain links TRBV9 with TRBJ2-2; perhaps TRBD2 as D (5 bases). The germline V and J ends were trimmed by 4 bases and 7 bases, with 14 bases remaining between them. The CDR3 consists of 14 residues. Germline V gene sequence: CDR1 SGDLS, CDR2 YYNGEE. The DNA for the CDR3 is TGTGCCAGCAGCCCTCGGACTGCGCTCGGGGAGCTGTTTTTT. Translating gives CASSPRTALGELFF.